This T cell receptor beta chain is drawn from a study of T cell repertoires in cytomegalovirus infection. In germline, CDR1 is GTSNPN, CDR2 SVGIG (reference sequence). The CDR3 sequence is 15 residues long. Trimming removed 2 bases from V and 4 bases from J; junction bases left unmatched: 6. TCRdb passed the reads through MiXCR, listing each CDR3 protein once. Here the sample spans 150,000 to 200,000 distinct CDR3 sequences, roughly 27% being singletons. Sequences were obtained from PBMCs. The rearrangement joins TRBV30 to TRBJ1-1; 11 bases fit TRBD1. The source of this sequence is a human donor in good health (CMV status not recorded). Some clones in this sample may be carry-over from other donors' samples. The CDR3 DNA follows: TGTGCCTGGAGTATCACCGGGACAGGGGGCACTGAAGCTTTCTTT. Translated: CAWSITGTGGTEAFF.